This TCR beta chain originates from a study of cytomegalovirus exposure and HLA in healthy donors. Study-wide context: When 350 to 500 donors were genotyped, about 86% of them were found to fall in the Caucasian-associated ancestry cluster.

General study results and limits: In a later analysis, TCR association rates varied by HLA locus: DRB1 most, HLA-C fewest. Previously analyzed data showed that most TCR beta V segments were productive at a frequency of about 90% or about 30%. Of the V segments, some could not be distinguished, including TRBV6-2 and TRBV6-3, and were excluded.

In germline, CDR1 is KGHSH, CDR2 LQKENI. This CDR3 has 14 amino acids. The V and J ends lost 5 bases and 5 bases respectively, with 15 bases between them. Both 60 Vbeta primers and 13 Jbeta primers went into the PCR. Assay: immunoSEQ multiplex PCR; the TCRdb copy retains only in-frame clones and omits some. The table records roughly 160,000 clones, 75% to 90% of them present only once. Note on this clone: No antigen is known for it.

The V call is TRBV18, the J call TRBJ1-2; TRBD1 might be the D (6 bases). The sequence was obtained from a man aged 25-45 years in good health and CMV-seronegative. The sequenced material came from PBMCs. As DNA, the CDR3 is TGTGCCAGCTCAGTACAGGGTGGTGTGTATGGCTACACCTTC. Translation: CASSVQGGVYGYTF.